These T cell receptor beta chains were read from a single sample in a study of somatic mutations in cytotoxic T cells in rheumatoid arthritis. This table comes from immunoSEQ multiplex PCR, and its TCRdb copy is limited to in-frame clones, with some not included. Of just over 15,000 clones in the sample, about 69% were seen once. The sequenced sample was CD8+ T cells sorted from blood. The receptors here all came from an adult with rheumatoid arthritis. Each CDR3 is given with its conserved first and last residue. D genes are given only for firm matches. Clone sizes are given selectively: once, few, many, or a class where the clone is expanded.

j_gene: TRBJ2-5
v_gene: TRBV5-1
abundance: -
d_gene: -
CDR3aa: CASTILGGDKETQYF
CDR3nt: TGCGCCAGCACAATCCTCGGCGGGGATAAAGAGACCCAGTACTTC

j_gene: TRBJ1-2
v_gene: TRBV6-1
abundance: -
d_gene: TRBD1
CDR3aa: CASGDRVSYGYTF
CDR3nt: TGTGCCAGCGGGGACAGGGTGTCCTATGGCTACACCTTC

j_gene: TRBJ1-1
v_gene: TRBV7-8
abundance: -
d_gene: -
CDR3aa: CASSLWGGGLNTEAFF
CDR3nt: TGTGCCAGCAGCTTATGGGGCGGAGGCTTGAACACTGAAGCTTTCTTT

j_gene: TRBJ2-3
v_gene: TRBV10-3
abundance: -
d_gene: -
CDR3aa: CAISEIAEITDTQYF
CDR3nt: TGTGCCATCAGTGAGATAGCGGAGATCACAGATACGCAGTATTTT

j_gene: TRBJ2-7
v_gene: TRBV5-4
abundance: -
d_gene: TRBD2
CDR3aa: CASSFLGRGNSYEQYF
CDR3nt: TGTGCCAGCAGCTTCCTCGGGAGGGGCAACTCCTACGAGCAGTACTTC

j_gene: TRBJ1-5
v_gene: TRBV27
abundance: few
d_gene: TRBD1
CDR3aa: CASRPGTDNQPQHF
CDR3nt: TGTGCCAGCAGGCCTGGGACAGATAATCAGCCCCAGCATTTT

j_gene: TRBJ1-1
v_gene: TRBV9
abundance: -
d_gene: TRBD1
CDR3aa: CASSVGQGATEAFF
CDR3nt: TGTGCCAGCAGCGTAGGCCAGGGGGCCACTGAAGCTTTCTTT

j_gene: TRBJ2-7
v_gene: TRBV7-9
abundance: once
d_gene: -
CDR3aa: CASENRDNYEQYF
CDR3nt: TGTGCCAGCGAGAACCGGGACAACTACGAGCAGTACTTC

j_gene: TRBJ2-7
v_gene: TRBV2
abundance: -
d_gene: -
CDR3aa: CASSETRGRSYEQYF
CDR3nt: TGTGCCAGCAGTGAAACTCGGGGTCGCTCCTACGAGCAGTACTTC

j_gene: TRBJ2-7
v_gene: TRBV7-9
abundance: -
d_gene: TRBD2
CDR3aa: CASTDVGLAYEQYF
CDR3nt: TGTGCCAGCACCGACGTGGGACTAGCCTACGAGCAGTACTTC

j_gene: TRBJ2-3
v_gene: TRBV6-1
abundance: -
d_gene: -
CDR3aa: CASTLMGGTDTQYF
CDR3nt: TGTGCCAGCACCCTAATGGGCGGCACAGATACGCAGTATTTT

j_gene: TRBJ2-5
v_gene: TRBV6-4
abundance: -
d_gene: -
CDR3aa: CASSDSRVRGFKEQETQYF
CDR3nt: TGTGCCAGCAGTGACTCCAGGGTAAGAGGTTTTAAGGAGCAAGAGACCCAGTACTTC

j_gene: TRBJ2-7
v_gene: TRBV5-5
abundance: -
d_gene: -
CDR3aa: CASSLAAGSYEQYF
CDR3nt: TGTGCCAGCAGCTTGGCGGCGGGATCCTACGAGCAGTACTTC

j_gene: TRBJ2-3
v_gene: TRBV5-4
abundance: once
d_gene: TRBD2
CDR3aa: CASSLGAAVAGSTDTQYF
CDR3nt: TGTGCCAGCAGCTTGGGCGCGGCGGTAGCGGGGTCCACAGATACGCAGTATTTT

j_gene: TRBJ2-1
v_gene: TRBV13
abundance: -
d_gene: -
CDR3aa: CASSLADNEQFF
CDR3nt: TGTGCCAGCAGCTTAGCTGATAATGAGCAGTTCTTC

j_gene: TRBJ2-1
v_gene: TRBV11-1
abundance: -
d_gene: -
CDR3aa: CASSLGSYNEQFF
CDR3nt: TGTGCCAGCAGCTTAGGTTCCTACAATGAGCAGTTCTTC

j_gene: TRBJ1-2
v_gene: TRBV15
abundance: once
d_gene: -
CDR3aa: CATSRDVGLPPYGYTF
CDR3nt: TGTGCCACCAGCAGAGATGTAGGTCTTCCGCCCTATGGCTACACCTTC

j_gene: TRBJ1-1
v_gene: TRBV4-1
abundance: -
d_gene: TRBD1
CDR3aa: CASSHYPGTGGLGAFF
CDR3nt: TGCGCCAGCAGCCACTACCCCGGGACAGGGGGCCTGGGAGCTTTCTTT

j_gene: TRBJ2-7
v_gene: TRBV6-1
abundance: -
d_gene: -
CDR3aa: CASSPFRGPSYEQYF
CDR3nt: TGTGCCAGCAGTCCCTTCCGGGGCCCTTCCTACGAGCAGTACTTC

j_gene: TRBJ2-1
v_gene: TRBV29-1
abundance: -
d_gene: TRBD1
CDR3aa: CSVTTGGFYNEQFF
CDR3nt: TGCAGCGTCACGACAGGGGGCTTCTACAATGAGCAGTTCTTC

j_gene: TRBJ2-3
v_gene: TRBV9
abundance: -
d_gene: -
CDR3aa: CASSVVRATDTQYF
CDR3nt: TGTGCCAGCAGCGTAGTTAGGGCAACAGATACGCAGTATTTT

j_gene: TRBJ2-5
v_gene: TRBV28
abundance: -
d_gene: TRBD2
CDR3aa: CASRAGTSGQETQYF
CDR3nt: TGTGCCAGCAGGGCCGGGACTAGCGGGCAAGAGACCCAGTACTTC

j_gene: TRBJ2-7
v_gene: TRBV18
abundance: -
d_gene: -
CDR3aa: CASSPEGSISYEQYF
CDR3nt: TGTGCCAGCTCACCGGAAGGGTCCATCTCCTACGAGCAGTACTTC

j_gene: TRBJ2-1
v_gene: TRBV7-8
abundance: -
d_gene: -
CDR3aa: CASSLVLLGSTTYNEQFF
CDR3nt: TGTGCCAGCAGCTTAGTTCTTTTAGGTTCGACTACTTACAATGAGCAGTTCTTC

j_gene: TRBJ1-6
v_gene: TRBV30
abundance: -
d_gene: TRBD1
CDR3aa: CAWSLGQAINSPLHF
CDR3nt: TGTGCCTGGAGTCTCGGACAGGCGATTAATTCACCCCTCCACTTT

j_gene: TRBJ2-7
v_gene: TRBV6-1
abundance: -
d_gene: TRBD2
CDR3aa: CASSDELAGGYEQYF
CDR3nt: TGTGCCAGCAGTGACGAGCTAGCGGGAGGCTACGAGCAGTACTTC

j_gene: TRBJ2-3
v_gene: TRBV19
abundance: -
d_gene: -
CDR3aa: CASSIRQNTDTQYF
CDR3nt: TGTGCCAGTAGTATAAGGCAGAACACAGATACGCAGTATTTT

j_gene: TRBJ2-3
v_gene: TRBV5-4
abundance: -
d_gene: -
CDR3aa: CASSLTLDTQYF
CDR3nt: TGTGCCAGCAGCTTGACTCTCGATACGCAGTATTTT

j_gene: TRBJ1-6
v_gene: TRBV7-6
abundance: -
d_gene: -
CDR3aa: CASSRTGFHNSPLHF
CDR3nt: TGTGCCAGCAGCCGAACAGGGTTTCATAATTCACCCCTCCACTTT

j_gene: TRBJ1-1
v_gene: TRBV2
abundance: -
d_gene: -
CDR3aa: CARVQGGNTEAFF
CDR3nt: TGTGCCAGGGTACAGGGAGGGAACACTGAAGCTTTCTTT

j_gene: TRBJ2-1
v_gene: TRBV4-2
abundance: -
d_gene: TRBD2
CDR3aa: CASSQLTSGGTSYNEQFF
CDR3nt: TGTGCCAGCAGCCAGCTTACTAGCGGGGGTACCTCCTACAATGAGCAGTTCTTC

j_gene: TRBJ2-1
v_gene: TRBV7-6
abundance: -
d_gene: TRBD2
CDR3aa: CASSLASGSVLGQFF
CDR3nt: TGTGCCAGCAGCTTGGCTAGCGGGAGTGTATTGGGGCAGTTCTTC

j_gene: TRBJ2-5
v_gene: TRBV21-1
abundance: -
d_gene: -
CDR3aa: CASPAWTVETQYF
CDR3nt: TGTGCCAGCCCAGCCTGGACAGTCGAGACCCAGTACTTC

j_gene: TRBJ2-2
v_gene: TRBV16
abundance: -
d_gene: -
CDR3aa: CASGQRTVPGELFF
CDR3nt: TGTGCCAGCGGACAGAGGACAGTGCCCGGGGAGCTGTTTTTT

j_gene: TRBJ2-2
v_gene: TRBV10-2
abundance: -
d_gene: TRBD2
CDR3aa: CASSGTSVGELFF
CDR3nt: TGCGCCAGCAGCGGTACTAGCGTCGGGGAGCTGTTTTTT